The rows below give T cell receptor beta chains drawn from one sample of a study of T-cell memory formation after mild COVID-19. TCRdb passed the 5' RACE reads through MiXCR, listing each CDR3 protein once. This sample has about 560,000 distinct CDR3 sequences, with 17% found just once. The sample consisted of PBMCs or a T cell subset sorted from them (not recorded which). These receptors all come from an adult woman who had mild COVID-19 (a few samples of this study predate the infection). Cell type and time point are not known. The CDR3 runs from the conserved cysteine through the conserved F or W. The order of the fields is CDR3 protein, CDR3 DNA, J gene, V gene, clone size, D gene. The D gene is left open where the match is weak. The size field is filled for only some rows; it gives once, few, many or a size class.

CASSLAGREDTQYF,TGCGCCAGCAGCTTGGCAGGGAGGGAAGATACGCAGTATTTT,TRBJ2-3,TRBV5-1,few,TRBD2
CASSLRGGTGVTGELFF,TGTGCCAGCAGCTTAAGAGGGGGGACAGGGGTCACCGGGGAGCTGTTTTTT,TRBJ2-2,TRBV5-5,many,TRBD1
CASSLGDSNFYEQYF,TGTGCCAGCAGCCTTGGGGACAGCAACTTCTACGAGCAGTACTTC,TRBJ2-7,TRBV11-2,NA,TRBD1
CASSLGVDIQETQYF,TGTGCCAGCAGCTTGGGGGTTGACATACAAGAGACCCAGTACTTC,TRBJ2-5,TRBV5-6,NA,NA
CASNRQGNTGELFF,TGTGCCAGCAACCGGCAGGGGAACACCGGGGAGCTGTTTTTT,TRBJ2-2,TRBV27,few,NA
CASRGPGKGTEAFF,TGTGCCAGCAGGGGGCCAGGGAAGGGCACTGAAGCTTTCTTT,TRBJ1-1,TRBV6-1,few,NA
CASSLWGWEQYF,TGTGCCAGCAGTTTGTGGGGTTGGGAGCAGTACTTC,TRBJ2-7,TRBV28,few,NA
CASSRQGPGGGYTF,TGTGCCAGCAGCCGACAGGGACCGGGGGGTGGCTACACCTTC,TRBJ1-2,TRBV3-1,NA,TRBD1
CASSTGGYEQYF,TGTGCCAGCTCTACCGGGGGGTACGAGCAGTACTTC,TRBJ2-7,TRBV18,few,TRBD2
CASSYGQGMLNYGYTF,TGTGCCAGCAGTTACGGACAGGGTATGCTGAACTATGGCTACACCTTC,TRBJ1-2,TRBV6-6,few,TRBD1
CASSVDGGNTIYF,TGTGCCAGCAGCGTAGATGGGGGAAACACCATATATTTT,TRBJ1-3,TRBV9,few,NA
CASSLGGGRYEQYF,TGCGCCAGCAGCTTGGGCGGGGGGCGCTACGAGCAGTACTTC,TRBJ2-7,TRBV5-1,few,TRBD2
CASSPTVDTTNYGYTF,TGCGCCAGCAGCCCGACTGTAGACACAACTAACTATGGCTACACCTTC,TRBJ1-2,TRBV5-1,few,NA
CASSPGLPNTEAFF,TGTGCCAGCAGCCCGGGACTACCGAACACTGAAGCTTTCTTT,TRBJ1-1,TRBV7-9,NA,NA
CASSSSGGFYNEQFF,TGTGCCAGCAGCTCCAGCGGGGGGTTCTACAATGAGCAGTTCTTC,TRBJ2-1,TRBV7-9,few,TRBD2
CSANTGDTQYF,TGCAGTGCGAACACCGGAGATACGCAGTATTTT,TRBJ2-3,TRBV20-1,NA,NA
CASSYLRLPTDYNEQFF,TGTGCCAGCAGTTACTTGCGGCTCCCTACCGATTACAATGAGCAGTTCTTC,TRBJ2-1,TRBV6-2/TRBV6-3,NA,NA
CASSESGGSTDTQYF,TGTGCCAGCAGCGAAAGCGGGGGTAGCACAGATACGCAGTATTTT,TRBJ2-3,TRBV9,NA,TRBD2
CASSPYPGGQGRGTEAFF,TGTGCCAGCAGCCCCTACCCAGGGGGCCAAGGGAGGGGCACTGAAGCTTTCTTT,TRBJ1-1,TRBV9,NA,TRBD1
CASSFRQLSTRHNGYTF,TGTGCCAGCAGCTTCAGACAGTTGAGTACCCGCCACAATGGCTACACCTTC,TRBJ1-2,TRBV11-2,NA,NA
CASSPASNRGGNEQFF,TGTGCCAGCAGCCCCGCATCGAATAGAGGGGGCAATGAGCAGTTCTTC,TRBJ2-1,TRBV7-6,NA,NA
CASSPPSLNTEAFF,TGTGCCAGCTCACCACCCAGCCTGAACACTGAAGCTTTCTTT,TRBJ1-1,TRBV18,NA,NA
CASSPLRAGNIQYF,TGTGCCAGCAGCCCGCTTCGGGCGGGTAACATTCAGTACTTC,TRBJ2-4,TRBV3-1,NA,NA
CASSSPGADVMNTEAFF,TGTGCCAGCAGCTCTCCAGGGGCAGATGTTATGAACACTGAAGCTTTCTTT,TRBJ1-1,TRBV7-9,few,NA
CASSAAMVSGPYNEQFF,TGTGCCAGCAGCGCCGCTATGGTTAGCGGACCCTACAATGAGCAGTTCTTC,TRBJ2-1,TRBV7-6,few,NA
CASSLVVGVGEAFF,TGTGCCAGCAGCTTAGTTGTCGGGGTTGGGGAAGCTTTCTTT,TRBJ1-1,TRBV7-9,few,NA
CASSFIQGAGQPQHF,TGTGCCAGCAGCTTCATACAGGGGGCGGGGCAGCCCCAGCATTTT,TRBJ1-5,TRBV7-2,few,TRBD1
CSASGLAGYNEQFF,TGCAGTGCTAGCGGACTAGCGGGCTACAATGAGCAGTTCTTC,TRBJ2-1,TRBV20-1,many,TRBD2
CASSRTSGQPQETQYF,TGTGCCAGCAGTCGGACTAGCGGCCAACCCCAAGAGACCCAGTACTTC,TRBJ2-5,TRBV7-2,NA,TRBD2
CASSLAGLADYEQYF,TGTGCCAGCAGTTTGGCGGGACTAGCAGATTACGAGCAGTACTTC,TRBJ2-7,TRBV27,NA,TRBD2